The rows below give T cell receptor beta chains drawn from one sample of a study of type 1 and type 2 diabetes patients. Each CDR3 protein is one row after TCRdb ran MiXCR on the multiplex PCR reads. The sample includes 270,000 or so distinct CDR3 sequences, more than 40% of them seen just once. Sequenced: peripheral blood mononuclear cells (PBMCs). The receptors were gathered from a man between 18 and 29 years old with type 2 diabetes. CDR3s include the opening cysteine and the closing phenylalanine or tryptophan. The D gene is left open where the match is weak. Size values are once, few and many counts, or a class for expanded clones, and some rows have none.

abundance: -; v_gene: TRBV7-8; j_gene: TRBJ2-1; d_gene: TRBD1; CDR3nt: TGTGCCAGCAGCTTATGGGGACAGGGGCTAAACAATGAGCAGTTCTTC; CDR3aa: CASSLWGQGLNNEQFF
abundance: -; v_gene: TRBV5-1; j_gene: TRBJ2-2; d_gene: -; CDR3nt: TGCGCCAGCAGCGGGTCAACCGGGGAGCTGTTTTTT; CDR3aa: CASSGSTGELFF
abundance: -; v_gene: TRBV6-5; j_gene: TRBJ2-7; d_gene: -; CDR3nt: TGTGCCAGCAGTTACTCGTACAGCTACGAGCAGTACTTC; CDR3aa: CASSYSYSYEQYF
abundance: -; v_gene: TRBV20-1; j_gene: TRBJ2-7; d_gene: -; CDR3nt: TGCAGTGCTAGAGATGGTAGGGAGCAGTACTTC; CDR3aa: CSARDGREQYF
abundance: few; v_gene: TRBV5-1; j_gene: TRBJ2-7; d_gene: TRBD2; CDR3nt: TGCGCCAGCAGCTTGGGTGGGTTTGCGGGAGGCGCCTACGAGCAGTACTTC; CDR3aa: CASSLGGFAGGAYEQYF
abundance: few; v_gene: TRBV15; j_gene: TRBJ1-5; d_gene: -; CDR3nt: TGTGCCACCAGCTCTGGCGCCCAGCCCCAGCATTTT; CDR3aa: CATSSGAQPQHF
abundance: -; v_gene: TRBV10-3; j_gene: TRBJ2-7; d_gene: TRBD1; CDR3nt: TGTGCCAGCGGCGGGACAGGGGGCGCCGAGCAGTACTTC; CDR3aa: CASGGTGGAEQYF
abundance: few; v_gene: TRBV4-1; j_gene: TRBJ2-7; d_gene: TRBD1; CDR3nt: TGCGCCAGCAGCCAAAGTCTTCTGCGCGACAGGGGTGCCGGGCAGTACTTC; CDR3aa: CASSQSLLRDRGAGQYF
abundance: few; v_gene: TRBV5-1; j_gene: TRBJ1-2; d_gene: -; CDR3nt: TGCGCCAGCAGCCGAGGGGGTGGCTACACCTTC; CDR3aa: CASSRGGGYTF
abundance: many; v_gene: TRBV10-3; j_gene: TRBJ1-2; d_gene: -; CDR3nt: TGTGCCACCAACAGGGACGGCGGCTACACCTTC; CDR3aa: CATNRDGGYTF
abundance: -; v_gene: TRBV6-5; j_gene: TRBJ2-1; d_gene: TRBD2; CDR3nt: TGTGCCAGCAGCTCAGATACTACGGGACTAAGAAACAATGAGCAGTTCTTC; CDR3aa: CASSSDTTGLRNNEQFF
abundance: few; v_gene: TRBV7-8; j_gene: TRBJ1-6; d_gene: -; CDR3nt: TGTGCCAGTACTGCCTTTTATAATTCACCCCTCCACTTT; CDR3aa: CASTAFYNSPLHF
abundance: many; v_gene: TRBV15; j_gene: TRBJ2-1; d_gene: -; CDR3nt: TGTGCCACCAGGGGGACTGTCAATGAGCAGTTCTTC; CDR3aa: CATRGTVNEQFF
abundance: -; v_gene: TRBV19; j_gene: TRBJ2-7; d_gene: -; CDR3nt: TGTGCCAGTAGTCCGTGGGGGCAGGGAGGTGACGAGCAGTACTTC; CDR3aa: CASSPWGQGGDEQYF
abundance: many; v_gene: TRBV2; j_gene: TRBJ1-1; d_gene: -; CDR3nt: TGTGCCAGCACGGGTGGTATCAGGAACACTGAAGCTTTCTTT; CDR3aa: CASTGGIRNTEAFF
abundance: -; v_gene: TRBV5-1; j_gene: TRBJ2-7; d_gene: TRBD1; CDR3nt: TGCGCCAGCAGCTTGGCGGGACAGGGATCCGAGCAGTACTTC; CDR3aa: CASSLAGQGSEQYF
abundance: -; v_gene: TRBV10-3; j_gene: TRBJ2-6; d_gene: -; CDR3nt: TGTGCCAGCAGTTACTTTGGTCAGCTACACTCTGGGGCCAACGTCCTGACTTTC; CDR3aa: CASSYFGQLHSGANVLTF
abundance: -; v_gene: TRBV24-1; j_gene: TRBJ2-2; d_gene: -; CDR3nt: TGTGCCACCAGTGCAGGAGGGCACGGGGAGCTGCTTTTT; CDR3aa: CATSAGGHGELLF
abundance: -; v_gene: TRBV2; j_gene: TRBJ1-1; d_gene: TRBD1; CDR3nt: TGTGCCAGCAGACCTCAGGGGGCTTCTGAAGCTTTCTTT; CDR3aa: CASRPQGASEAFF
abundance: -; v_gene: TRBV19; j_gene: TRBJ2-2; d_gene: -; CDR3nt: TGTGCCAGTAGTAAGGCGAACACCGGGGAGCTGTTTTTT; CDR3aa: CASSKANTGELFF
abundance: few; v_gene: TRBV30; j_gene: TRBJ2-3; d_gene: -; CDR3nt: TGTGCCTGGAGTGTTAAGGGGGCAGATACGCAGTATTTT; CDR3aa: CAWSVKGADTQYF
abundance: few; v_gene: TRBV20-1; j_gene: TRBJ2-2; d_gene: TRBD2; CDR3nt: TGCAGTGCTACTAGCGGGAGATTGCCCGGGGAGCTGTTTTTT; CDR3aa: CSATSGRLPGELFF
abundance: many; v_gene: TRBV25-1; j_gene: TRBJ2-7; d_gene: -; CDR3nt: TGTGCCAGCAGTACCCGACACTCCTACGAGCAGTACTTC; CDR3aa: CASSTRHSYEQYF
abundance: once; v_gene: TRBV4-1; j_gene: TRBJ1-1; d_gene: -; CDR3nt: TGCGCCAGCAGCCAAGACAGGGGAGTTGGAATCACTGAAGCTTTCTTT; CDR3aa: CASSQDRGVGITEAFF
abundance: once; v_gene: TRBV7-6; j_gene: TRBJ1-1; d_gene: -; CDR3nt: TGTGCCAGCAGCGACACAGGGAAGTGGGCTTTCTTT; CDR3aa: CASSDTGKWAFF
abundance: many; v_gene: TRBV19; j_gene: TRBJ1-1; d_gene: -; CDR3nt: TGTGCCAGTAGTATGGGAATCCACACTGAAGCTTTCTTT; CDR3aa: CASSMGIHTEAFF